The 27 T cell receptor beta chains given below trace back to one sample, sequenced in a study of blood T cell repertoires in COVID-19. Clones were sequenced by immunoSEQ multiplex PCR, and TCRdb holds only the in-frame ones, with some missing. The sample shows approximately 150,000 clones, around 89% of them seen only once. Sequenced sample: peripheral blood. These receptors all stem from a man between 50 and 59 years old with active or convalescent COVID-19.

This rearrangement joins TRBV9 to TRBJ2-2; D ambiguous. Looked up from germline, CDR1 is SGDLS and CDR2 is YYNGEE. There are 16 residues in the CDR3. The V end was cut by 0 bases, the J end by 5 bases, with 14 bases between. CDR3 in amino acids: CASSVVQAAGTGELFF. CDR3 bases: TGTGCCAGCAGCGTAGTTCAGGCCGCTGGAACCGGGGAGCTGTTTTTT. Full variable domain (outside the CDR3, taken from reference TRBV9 and TRBJ2-2): DSGVTQTPKHLITATGQRVTLRCSPRSGDLSVYWYQQSLDQGLQFLIQYYNGEERAKGNILERFSAQQFPDLHSELNLSSLELGDSALYFCASSVVQAAGTGELFFGEGSRLTVL.

This chain connects TRBV4-2 to TRBJ1-1, with D perhaps matching TRBD1 (6 bases). Trimming stripped 3 bases from V and 1 base from J, with 12 bases between. The germline CDR1 and CDR2 sequences are LGHNA and YNFKEQ. The CDR3 runs 15 residues. CDR3 coding DNA: TGTGCCAGCAGCCAGGGGGTAGGGGGGAACACTGAAGCTTTCTTT. This codes for CASSQGVGGNTEAFF.

V and J are TRBV15 and TRBJ2-7, with D possibly TRBD2 on 6 matching bases. Germline V gene sequence: CDR1 LNHNV, CDR2 YYDKDF (reference sequence). V was pared by 9 bases and J by 0 bases, with 12 bases between. CDR3 length: 13 residues. The CDR3 loop is CATAGGDSYEQYF. CDR3 sequence (DNA): TGTGCCACTGCGGGCGGGGACTCCTACGAGCAGTACTTC. The whole variable domain, remainder taken from reference TRBV15 and TRBJ2-7, is DAMVIQNPRYQVTQFGKPVTLSCSQTLNHNVMYWYQQKSSQAPKLLFHYYDKDFNNEADTPDNFQSRRPNTSFCFLDIRSPGLGDTAMYLCATAGGDSYEQYFGPGTRLTVT.

The V and J genes are TRBV2 and TRBJ2-3; 9 positions agree with TRBD1. This CDR3 spans 15 amino acids. Germline V gives CDR1 SNHLY, CDR2 FYNNEI. After removal of 4 bases from V and 3 bases from J, the junction contained 5 bases not matched to a gene. DNA for the CDR3: TGTGCCAGCAGTGTACAGGGGGCCGAAACAGATACGCAGTATTTT. This translates into CASSVQGAETDTQYF.

The chain joins TRBV10-2 to TRBJ2-1; 10 nucleotides line up with TRBD2. CDR3 size: 14 residues. With 4 bases clipped from V and 4 bases from J, the junction kept 1 base outside the gene matches. Germline V gene lookup returns CDR1 WSHSY and CDR2 SAAADI. The CDR3 loop reads CASSVAGGYNEQFF. CDR3 DNA sequence: TGCGCCAGCAGTGTAGCGGGGGGTTACAATGAGCAGTTCTTC.

CDR3 in DNA: TGTGCCTGGAGTGGTGGGACAGTGGTTTCTGAAGCTTTCTTT. It specifies CAWSGGTVVSEAFF. The chain couples TRBV30 to TRBJ1-1; 7 nucleotides align to TRBD1. The CDR3 extends over 14 amino acids. V trimming: 1 base; J trimming: 6 bases; junction bases outside the gene matches: 8. Germline loops: CDR1 GTSNPN, CDR2 SVGIG (reference sequence).

The CDR3 spells CATNWETGVNQPQHF. The CDR3 DNA follows: TGTGCCACCAACTGGGAGACAGGGGTCAATCAGCCCCAGCATTTT. The gene calls are TRBV15 and TRBJ1-5; TRBD1 matches at 8 bases. V dropped 7 bases and J dropped 3; count of bases not matched to a gene: 8. CDR3 size: 15 residues. From germline, CDR1 is LNHNV and CDR2 YYDKDF (reference sequence).

This clone has only one observation. This chain joins TRBV24-1 and TRBJ2-2; D may be TRBD2 (5 bases). This CDR3 has 15 amino acids. Trimming removed 4 bases from V and 3 bases from J, with 11 bases in between. CDR1 and CDR2 (germline): KGHDR, SFDVKD. The chain's CDR3 is CATSEEDPYTGELFF. CDR3 sequence (DNA): TGTGCCACCAGTGAGGAGGACCCTTACACCGGGGAGCTGTTTTTT.

This chain uses TRBV11-2 with TRBJ2-3; 8 nucleotides line up with TRBD2. Germline V gene data show CDR1 as SGHAT and CDR2 as FQNNGV. The junction had 4 bases not matched to a gene; V was cut back by 4 bases and J by 1 base. The CDR3 runs 15 residues. Written as DNA, the CDR3 is TGTGCCAGCAGCTCCGTACTAGCGGGCACAGATACGCAGTATTTT. Amino acids: CASSSVLAGTDTQYF.

The CDR3 DNA reads TGTGCCAGCAGTCGGACAGGGGGTGATGGAAACACCATATATTTT. As protein: CASSRTGGDGNTIYF. J is TRBJ1-3 and V is TRBV6-5; 10 bases match TRBD1. V was pared by 5 bases and J by 3 bases, with 4 bases of the junction left unmatched. The CDR3 covers 15 residues. CDR1 MNHEY and CDR2 SVGAGI come from the germline V gene.

The chain employs TRBV4-3 and TRBJ2-5; a weak D match, TRBD2 (5 bases). With 0 bases removed from V and 5 bases from J, the gap between germline ends came to 7 bases. The CDR3 is 13 residues long. The germline CDR1 and CDR2 sequences are LGHNA and YSLEER. CDR3 sequence: CASSQEWRETQYF. The CDR3 DNA sequence: TGCGCCAGCAGCCAAGAATGGAGGGAGACCCAGTACTTC.

The gene calls are TRBV6-5 and TRBJ2-7, with 10 bases fitting TRBD2. The V segment lost 6 bases and the J segment 4 bases; nucleotides outside the gene matches: 6. This CDR3 has 14 amino acids. Germline values: CDR1 MNHEY, CDR2 SVGAGI. The CDR3 DNA reads as TGTGCCAGCAGAGGTAGCGGGGGGAAGTACGAGCAGTACTTC. Translated, it gives CASRGSGGKYEQYF.

The chain recombines TRBV10-1 with TRBJ2-3; perhaps TRBD2 as D (7 bases). The CDR3 is 14 residues long. V shed 3 bases and J shed 6 bases, with 13 bases lying between them. The V gene's germline CDR1 is WNHNN and CDR2 SYGVQD (reference sequence). CDR3 residues: CASSETGGWDTQYF. The CDR3 nucleotides are TGCGCCAGCAGTGAAACGGGGGGCTGGGATACGCAGTATTTT.

The CDR3 here is CASSFMTGNYGYTF. The CDR3 region has the DNA TGTGCCAGCAGTTTCATGACAGGGAACTATGGCTACACCTTC. V usage is TRBV6-2 or TRBV6-3 and J usage is TRBJ1-2, with TRBD1 matching 7 bases. V was clipped by 4 bases and J by 2 bases; unmatched bases: 4. Germline V CDR1 and CDR2: MNHEY, SVGEGT. This CDR3 region has 14 residues.

V gene TRBV7-6 combines with J gene TRBJ2-2, with 10 bases that match TRBD2. The length of the CDR3 is 16 residues. After removal of 4 bases from V and 1 base from J, the junction contained 3 bases not matched to a gene. Germline V gene sequence: CDR1 SGHVS, CDR2 FNYEAQ. CDR3: CASSSRLAGNTGELFF. The CDR3 DNA sequence: TGTGCCAGCAGCTCGCGACTAGCGGGGAACACCGGGGAGCTGTTTTTT.

This sequence joins TRBV19 and TRBJ1-5; D remains unclear. V was cut by 6 bases and J by 1 base, with 10 bases left in between. The CDR3 is 14 amino acids. The germline gives CDR1 LNHDA, CDR2 SQIVND (reference sequence). The DNA for the CDR3 is TGTGCCAGTAGCCCTCAGATAAGCAATCAGCCCCAGCATTTT. Translated: CASSPQISNQPQHF.

V usage is TRBV11-2 and J usage is TRBJ1-2; 7 nucleotides align to TRBD1. V lost 4 bases and J lost 4; bases outside the gene matches: 9. CDR1 is SGHAT and CDR2 is FQNNGV in the germline V gene. The CDR3 totals 15 residues. The CDR3 nucleotides are TGTGCCAGCAGCTCCCGACTCCGGGACAGCTATGGCTACACCTTC. It translates to CASSSRLRDSYGYTF.

The rearrangement joins TRBV19 to TRBJ2-7; 7 nucleotides line up with TRBD1. Unmatched junction bases numbered 10, after V lost 5 bases and J lost 3 bases. Per germline, CDR1 LNHDA and CDR2 SQIVND (reference sequence). The CDR3 covers 15 residues. The CDR3 loop reads CASSQEGQKYYEQYF. The CDR3 nucleotides read TGTGCCAGTAGTCAAGAGGGACAGAAATACTACGAGCAGTACTTC. Using reference TRBV19 and TRBJ2-7 for the parts outside the CDR3, the full variable domain is DGGITQSPKYLFRKEGQNVTLSCEQNLNHDAMYWYRQDPGQGLRLIYYSQIVNDFQKGDIAEGYSVSREKKESFPLTVTSAQKNPTAFYLCASSQEGQKYYEQYFGPGTRLTVT.

The V and J genes are TRBV6-1 and TRBJ1-6, with D perhaps TRBD1 (6 bases). Trimming shortened V by 4 bases and J by 7 bases, and 17 bases separated the two germline ends. This CDR3 contains 16 residues. CDR1 is MNHNS, CDR2 SASEGT, per germline. The CDR3 DNA reads as TGTGCCAGCAGTGCTAAGATGGACAGATCAAATTCACCCCTCCACTTT. Translating it yields CASSAKMDRSNSPLHF.

This chain joins TRBV6-5 and TRBJ1-4; possible D gene TRBD1, 6 bases. Germline CDR1 is MNHEY and CDR2 is SVGAGI. Trimming removed 0 bases at V and 10 bases at J, with 18 bases between. This CDR3 contains 16 residues. The CDR3: CASSYSIKNPRGKLFF. The CDR3 nucleotides read TGTGCCAGCAGTTACTCGATAAAAAACCCCAGGGGAAAACTGTTTTTT.

The chain carries TRBV30 and TRBJ2-3; a weak D match, TRBD1 (6 bases). Germline CDR1 GTSNPN, CDR2 SVGIG (reference sequence). The CDR3 length is 14 residues. V was cut by 0 bases and J by 2 bases, with 9 bases left in between. In nucleotides, the CDR3 is TGTGCCTGGAGTGTGAACAGGGACACAGATACGCAGTATTTT. Translating gives CAWSVNRDTDTQYF.

V gene TRBV5-1 combines with J gene TRBJ1-5, with D perhaps matching TRBD1 (5 bases). The CDR3 runs to 14 residues. The germline V and J ends were trimmed by 0 bases and 6 bases, with 10 bases remaining between them. The germline V gene encodes CDR1 SGHRS and CDR2 YFSETQ. In DNA, the CDR3 is TGCGCCAGCAGCTTGGACGGGGGAAGTCAGCCCCAGCATTTT. Its protein product is CASSLDGGSQPQHF.

This clone has just a few counts. V is TRBV7-2 and J is TRBJ1-1; TRBD1 is a possible D gene (6 bases). CDR3 size: 15 residues. Trimming took off 1 base at V and 3 bases at J, with 12 bases between the two ends. Germline CDR1 is SGHTA and CDR2 is FQGNSA. The CDR3 protein is CASSLVAGVYTEAFF. The CDR3 DNA reads as TGTGCCAGCAGCTTAGTTGCAGGGGTTTACACTGAAGCTTTCTTT.

This chain links TRBV4-1 with TRBJ2-7; possibly TRBD2 for D (7 bases). V lost 0 bases to trimming and J lost 4 bases, with 19 bases between them. This CDR3 is built from 17 residues. From germline, CDR1 is MGHRA and CDR2 YSYEKL. CDR3 in amino acids: CASSQDPNGGRLYEQYF. CDR3 sequence (DNA): TGCGCCAGCAGCCAAGATCCCAACGGGGGGCGGCTATACGAGCAGTACTTC.

V and J are TRBV30 and TRBJ2-2, with 7 bases lining up with TRBD1. The CDR3 contains 16 residues. Germline lookup yields CDR1 GTSNPN and CDR2 SVGIG (reference sequence). With 4 bases clipped from V and 6 bases from J, the junction kept 14 bases outside the gene matches. The CDR3 DNA sequence: TGTGCCTGGACCTCAGCACCGGGACAGATTGCCGGGGAGCTGTTTTTT. It encodes CAWTSAPGQIAGELFF.

This clone came up a few times. The chain is built from TRBV6-6 and TRBJ1-6; D gene unclear. This CDR3 is built from 13 residues. Germline V lookup: CDR1 MNHNY, CDR2 SVGAGI (reference sequence). Deletions cut 0 bases from V and 8 bases from J, with 5 bases between. The CDR3 nucleotides read TGTGCCAGCAGTTACTCGGCAGATTCACCCCTCCACTTT. This sequence encodes CASSYSADSPLHF.

The rearrangement links TRBV6-6 to TRBJ2-5, with 15 bases fitting TRBD2. Germline V gene lookup returns CDR1 MNHNY and CDR2 SVGAGI (reference sequence). The CDR3 runs 16 residues. Losses at the gene ends were 6 bases for V and 5 bases for J; bases not matched to a gene: 7. CDR3 sequence: CASSQPGTSGRETQYF. CDR3 nucleotide sequence: TGTGCCAGCAGCCAGCCCGGGACTAGCGGGAGGGAGACCCAGTACTTC.